The text below deals with one TCR beta chain. Its antigen is as yet unknown. Stimulation used approximately 10 ug/mL lysate from CMV-infected fibroblasts. Sorted nonresponding memory CD4+ T cells were CD40L-negative, CD69-negative, CD45RO-high. Plasma HIV-1 RNA stayed below 50 copies/mL for at least 4 years. V dropped 8 bases and J dropped 0 bases, with 15 bases sitting between them. The CDR3 is 14 amino acids. Germline CDR1 and CDR2: SGHRS and YFSETQ. This sample was taken from a study of persistence of HIV-infected CD4 T cells. Whole-study findings and limits: TCRbeta richness was lower in CMV- and Gag-responding cells than in anti-CD3/anti-CD28-responding cells. Bulk TCR data could not be restricted to HIV-1-infected CMV-responding cells.

The libraries were made with immunoSEQ version 4 in survey mode. Only in-frame clones appear in the TCRdb table, and some are missing; sequencing was by immunoSEQ multiplex PCR. In the table there are some 30,000 clones, 82% of which are singletons. The source is an adult woman with HIV who was CMV-seropositive. The sample here was CD4+ T cells sorted from PBMCs after approximately 20-hour stimulation, taken from a patient who received antiretroviral therapy. The chain has TRBV5-1 and TRBJ2-7; tentative D call: TRBD1 (5 bases). The CDR3, as DNA: TGCGCCAGGTTGACAGAGTCCCACTCCTACGAGCAGTACTTC. Protein sequence: CARLTESHSYEQYF.